The subject of this entry is one T cell receptor (beta chain). The antigen remains undetermined. These data come from a study of cytomegalovirus exposure and HLA in healthy donors. The CDR3 runs 16 residues. Trimming at V came to 4 bases and at J to 4 bases, leaving 9 bases not matched to a gene. Germline CDR1 reads MDHEN; CDR2 reads SYDVKM. Primers: 60 Vbeta forward and 13 Jbeta reverse. Produced via immunoSEQ multiplex PCR; TCRdb's table is partial and in-frame only. The data contain 90,000 to 110,000 clones, nearly 80% of them singletons. Study-wide results and limits: Reports showed the classifier diagnosing cytomegalovirus status with high specificity and sensitivity.

The source is a man aged 25-45 years in good health and CMV-seronegative. The sample was PBMCs. V gene TRBV28 combines with J gene TRBJ2-2; 7 bases are a match to TRBD1. The DNA of the CDR3 is TGTGCCAGCAGTTACCCTGGGACAGTTGTCACCGGGGAGCTGTTTTTT. This translates into CASSYPGTVVTGELFF. The variable domain in full, completed from reference TRBV28 and TRBJ2-2, reads DVKVTQSSRYLVKRTGEKVFLECVQDMDHENMFWYRQDPGLGLRLIYFSYDVKMKEKGDIPEGYSVSREKKERFSLILESASTNQTSMYLCASSYPGTVVTGELFFGEGSRLTVL.